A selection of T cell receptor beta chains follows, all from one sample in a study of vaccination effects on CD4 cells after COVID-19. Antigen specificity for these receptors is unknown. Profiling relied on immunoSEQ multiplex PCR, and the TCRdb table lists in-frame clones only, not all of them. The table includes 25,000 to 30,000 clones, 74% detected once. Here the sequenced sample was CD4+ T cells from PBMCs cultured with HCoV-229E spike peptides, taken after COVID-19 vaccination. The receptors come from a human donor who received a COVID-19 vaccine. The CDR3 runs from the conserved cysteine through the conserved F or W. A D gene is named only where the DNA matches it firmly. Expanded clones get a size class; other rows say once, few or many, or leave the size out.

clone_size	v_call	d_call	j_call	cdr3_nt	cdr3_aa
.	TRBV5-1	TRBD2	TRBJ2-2	TGCGCCAGCAGCGTTCGGGCGAGCGGGGGAATCATCCCCCCCGGGGAGCTGTTTTTT	CASSVRASGGIIPPGELFF
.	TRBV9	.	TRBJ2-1	TGTGCCAGCAGCCCCAACTACGAAAACAATGAGCAGTTCTTC	CASSPNYENNEQFF
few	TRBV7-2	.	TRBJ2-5	TGTGCCAGCTCCTCCCTGAAAGTAACCCAGTACTTC	CASSSLKVTQYF
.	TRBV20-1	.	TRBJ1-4	TGCAGTGCTAGTGAAGGGGCAGGCCGAAATAATGAAAAACTGTTTTTT	CSASEGAGRNNEKLFF
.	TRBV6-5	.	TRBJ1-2	TGTGCCAGCACCTATACTCCGGGTCAGCGTGGCTACACCTTC	CASTYTPGQRGYTF
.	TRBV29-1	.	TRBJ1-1	TGCAGCGTTGGTGGGGGGCTGTGGGCGAGAATAGGGAACACTGAAGCTTTCTTT	CSVGGGLWARIGNTEAFF
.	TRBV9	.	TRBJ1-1	TGTGCCAGCAGCGTGGCGGTGAACACTGAAGCTTTCTTT	CASSVAVNTEAFF
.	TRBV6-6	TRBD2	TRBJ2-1	TGTGCCAGCAGTCGGACTAGCGGGGACTACAATGAGCAGTTCTTC	CASSRTSGDYNEQFF
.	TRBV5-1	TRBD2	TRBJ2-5	TGCGCCAGCAGTCCCGGGGGGACGGGGCAGGAGACCCAGTACTTC	CASSPGGTGQETQYF
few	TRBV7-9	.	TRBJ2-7	TGTGCCAGCAGCTTAGGACGGGGCTCCTACGAGCAGTACTTC	CASSLGRGSYEQYF
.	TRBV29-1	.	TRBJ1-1	TGCAGCGTGGTGTGGGGGGCGGGCACTGAAGCTTTCTTT	CSVVWGAGTEAFF
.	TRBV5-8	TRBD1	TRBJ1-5	TGTGCCAGCAGCCCGGACAGGGGGGGATATCAGCCCCAGCATTTT	CASSPDRGGYQPQHF
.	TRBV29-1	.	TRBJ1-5	TGCAGCGTTGGGGCCAGGGATCAGCCCCAGCATTTT	CSVGARDQPQHF
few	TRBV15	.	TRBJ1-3	TGTGCCACCAGCAGAGATCTGGGGACCTCTGGAAACACCATATATTTT	CATSRDLGTSGNTIYF
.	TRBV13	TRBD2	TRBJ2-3	TGTGCCAGCAGCGCAACCGGGACTAGCTGGACAGATACGCAGTATTTT	CASSATGTSWTDTQYF
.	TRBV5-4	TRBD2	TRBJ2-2	TGTGCCAGCAGCTTTGGTAGCGGGAGGGGCACCGGGGAGCTGTTTTTT	CASSFGSGRGTGELFF
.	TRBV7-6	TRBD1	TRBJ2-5	TGTGCCAGCAGCTTAGACCGACAGGGGACCCAGTACTTC	CASSLDRQGTQYF
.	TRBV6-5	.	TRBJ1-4	TGTGCCACCGGATCCGGGCTACAGAGCCAAAAACTGTTTTTT	CATGSGLQSQKLFF
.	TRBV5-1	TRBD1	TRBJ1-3	TGCGCCAGCAGCTCCGCCCCGGGACAGGGAGGAAACACCATATATTTT	CASSSAPGQGGNTIYF
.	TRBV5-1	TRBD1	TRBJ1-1	TGCGCCAGCAGCTTGGCTTCGACAGGGTCGAACACTGAAGCTTTCTTT	CASSLASTGSNTEAFF
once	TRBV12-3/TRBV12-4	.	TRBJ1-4	TGTGCCAGCAGTTTAGAGTCGGGTGAAAAACTGTTTTTT	CASSLESGEKLFF
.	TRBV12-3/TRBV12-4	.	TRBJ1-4	TGTGCCAGCAGTTTAAGTGGGGTCGGGCGGATGTTTTTT	CASSLSGVGRMFF
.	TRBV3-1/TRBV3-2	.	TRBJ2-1	TGTGCCAGCAGCCAAGAGTGGAACAATGAGCAGTTCTTC	CASSQEWNNEQFF
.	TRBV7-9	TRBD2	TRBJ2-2	TGTGCCAGCAGCCGGACTAGCGGTAACACCGGGGAGCTGTTTTTT	CASSRTSGNTGELFF
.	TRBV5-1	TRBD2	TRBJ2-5	TGCGCCAGCAGCCGAGGGACTAAAGAGACCCAGTACTTC	CASSRGTKETQYF
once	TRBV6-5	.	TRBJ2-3	TGTGCCAGCAGTTACTCGAAATTGATCAGCACAGATACGCAGTATTTT	CASSYSKLISTDTQYF
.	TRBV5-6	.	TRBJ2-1	TGTGCCAGCAGCTTTTTCAGGGGAACAAATGAGCAGTTCTTC	CASSFFRGTNEQFF
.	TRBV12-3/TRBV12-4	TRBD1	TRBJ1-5	TGTGCCAGCAGACGGACAGGGAGCCCCCAGCATTTT	CASRRTGSPQHF
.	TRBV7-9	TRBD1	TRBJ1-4	TGTGCCAGCAGCACAGGGACAGGGGGCTTTCCTAATGAAAAACTGTTTTTT	CASSTGTGGFPNEKLFF
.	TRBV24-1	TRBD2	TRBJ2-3	TGTGCCACCAGTGACTCTCGGCGTAGCGGGAGGTACACAGATACGCAGTATTTT	CATSDSRRSGRYTDTQYF
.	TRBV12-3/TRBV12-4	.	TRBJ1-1	TGTGCCAGCAGTTTAGGCAAGAACACTGAAGCTTTCTTT	CASSLGKNTEAFF
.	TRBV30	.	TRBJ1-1	TGTGCCTGGAGGAGGGGATCCACTGAAGCTTTCTTT	CAWRRGSTEAFF
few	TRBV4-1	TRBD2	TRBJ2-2	TGCGCCAGCAGCCGGGGGGGACTAGCGGGATCTTTCGGGGAGCTGTTTTTT	CASSRGGLAGSFGELFF
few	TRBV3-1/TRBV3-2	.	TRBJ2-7	TGTGCCAGCAGCCAAGGGACAGTCTCCTACGAGCAGTACTTC	CASSQGTVSYEQYF
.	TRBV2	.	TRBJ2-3	TGTGCCAGCGGGAAGGGGGATACGCAGTATTTT	CASGKGDTQYF
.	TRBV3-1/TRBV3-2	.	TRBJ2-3	TGTGCCAGCAGCTCTAGAGGTGCAAGGCCACCGATCCCCAGCTTT	CASSSRGARPPIPSF
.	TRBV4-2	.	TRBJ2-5	TGTGCCAGCAGCCAAGGGACCTGGGGCCAAGAGACCCAGTACTTC	CASSQGTWGQETQYF
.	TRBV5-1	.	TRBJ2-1	TGCGCCAGCAGCTTACCGGACCCATACAATGAGCAGTTCTTC	CASSLPDPYNEQFF
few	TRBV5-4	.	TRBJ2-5	TGTGCCAGCAGCTTGGCGGAGACCCAGTACTTC	CASSLAETQYF
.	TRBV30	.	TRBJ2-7	TGTGCCTGTCCAACAGGGAAGGGACCCTACGAGCAGTACTTC	CACPTGKGPYEQYF
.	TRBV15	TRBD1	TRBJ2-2	TGTGCCACCAACAAGGACAGGGCAGGGGAGCTGTTTTTT	CATNKDRAGELFF
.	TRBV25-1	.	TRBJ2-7	TGTGCCAGCAGTGAATCCTCCTACGAGCAGTACTTC	CASSESSYEQYF